The rows below give T cell receptor beta chains drawn from one sample of a study of neoadjuvant nivolumab and ipilimumab in lung cancer. Using immunoSEQ multiplex PCR, the repertoire was profiled, and TCRdb retains in-frame clones only, with some absent. The sample has 4,500 or so clones; around 81% are singletons. Sequenced here: normal lung tissue adjacent to the tumor, sampled after neoadjuvant nivolumab, alone or with ipilimumab, at or shortly before surgery. All receptors derive from an adult with non-small cell lung cancer. Some clones in this sample may be carry-over from other donors' samples. Each CDR3 is given with its conserved first and last residue. Fields, in order: V gene, clone size, J gene, D gene, CDR3 protein, CDR3 DNA. D genes are given only for firm matches. Clone size is shown for a subset of rows, as once, few, many or a class of expanded clone.

V gene: TRBV7-9
clone size: NA
J gene: TRBJ1-6
D gene: NA
CDR3 protein: CASSLAALGDSPLHF
CDR3 DNA: TGTGCCAGCAGCTTAGCGGCTTTAGGGGATTCACCCCTCCACTTT

V gene: TRBV27
clone size: NA
J gene: TRBJ2-7
D gene: TRBD1
CDR3 protein: CASSRQGPYEQYF
CDR3 DNA: TGTGCCAGCAGTCGACAGGGGCCGTACGAGCAGTACTTC

V gene: TRBV5-1
clone size: NA
J gene: TRBJ1-1
D gene: NA
CDR3 protein: CASSLAGGGLTEAFF
CDR3 DNA: TGCGCCAGCAGCTTGGCCGGTGGGGGGTTGACTGAAGCTTTCTTT

V gene: TRBV4-3
clone size: NA
J gene: TRBJ2-2
D gene: NA
CDR3 protein: CASSRSGYTGELFF
CDR3 DNA: TGCGCCAGCAGCCGATCTGGATACACCGGGGAGCTGTTTTTT

V gene: TRBV25-1
clone size: NA
J gene: TRBJ2-1
D gene: NA
CDR3 protein: CASSEFERVEQFF
CDR3 DNA: TGTGCCAGCAGTGAATTCGAGAGGGTTGAGCAGTTCTTC

V gene: TRBV6-5
clone size: once
J gene: TRBJ1-3
D gene: NA
CDR3 protein: CASSYIAGSSGNTIYF
CDR3 DNA: TGTGCCAGCAGTTACATCGCGGGCAGCTCGGGAAACACCATATATTTT

V gene: TRBV6-1
clone size: NA
J gene: TRBJ2-3
D gene: TRBD2
CDR3 protein: CASTLAGNTDTQYF
CDR3 DNA: TGTGCCAGCACCCTAGCGGGGAACACAGATACGCAGTATTTT

V gene: TRBV5-1
clone size: NA
J gene: TRBJ1-2
D gene: NA
CDR3 protein: CASSLERGAYGYTF
CDR3 DNA: TGCGCCAGCAGCTTGGAGCGGGGTGCCTATGGCTACACCTTC

V gene: TRBV13
clone size: once
J gene: TRBJ2-7
D gene: TRBD1
CDR3 protein: CASSPGTGEDSYEQYF
CDR3 DNA: TGTGCCAGCAGCCCTGGGACAGGGGAGGACTCCTACGAGCAGTACTTC

V gene: TRBV7-2
clone size: NA
J gene: TRBJ1-1
D gene: TRBD1
CDR3 protein: CASSPGQGARRGTEAFF
CDR3 DNA: TGTGCCAGCAGCCCCGGACAGGGGGCGCGGAGAGGCACTGAAGCTTTCTTT

V gene: TRBV11-3
clone size: NA
J gene: TRBJ1-1
D gene: NA
CDR3 protein: CASRGLGAGNTEAFF
CDR3 DNA: TGTGCCAGCAGGGGTCTGGGAGCTGGGAACACTGAAGCTTTCTTT